The sequence of this T cell receptor beta chain was determined in a study of shared clonotypes between healthy human individuals (dated by TCRdb to the early 2020s). Context from the whole study: Two women and a few men aged 18 to 49 years were included in the cohort. Each donor's leukapheresis produced roughly between roughly 0.85 and 9 billion PBMCs. Libraries were prepared and TCR repertoires were sequenced by different laboratories using diverse techniques, in order to increase sequencing depth and limit assay-specific biases. Blood TCR repertoires of five healthy adults were deeply sequenced to estimate repertoire size and the extent of clonotype sharing between individuals.

Using the deep immunoSEQ assay, TCR CDR3 regions were amplified from genomic DNA by multiplex PCR. Extracted genomic DNA from each cell subset was spread evenly across all wells of several immunoSEQ 96-well plates, with each plate serving as a replicate. For unsorted PBMC, each replicate PCR was loaded with 300 ng genomic DNA, equivalent to about 30,000 T cell genomes. Ten immunoSEQ deep assay plates were used to sequence the unsorted PBMC genomic DNA. Purified libraries were quantified with a Qubit 3.0 fluorometer, sized on a Bioanalyzer 2100, and re-quantified with the KAPA Library Quantification kit. Every immunoSEQ 96-well plate was sequenced on a separate single-read 150-cycle Illumina NextSeq 550 flow cell. Per the source publication's procedure: Because the immunoSEQ output included only junctional sequences and no quality scores, the filtering could not be the same as the filtering used for full-length reads. Sequences were annotated with PyIR, a Python wrapper for IgBLAST v1.9, and V/J genes and CDR3 were assigned using IMGT germline references. Reads were removed for weak V/J assignments (E-value above 1e-6), missing CDR3, stop codons, out-of-frame junctions, or ambiguous translated residues. V3J clonotypes were defined by identical inferred V gene, J gene, and CDR3 amino acid sequence. Percentage overlap between repertoires was computed as shared unique clonotypes divided by the size of the smaller repertoire. RTK rarefaction, the Chao1 estimator, and Recon v2.1 estimates of unobserved clonotypes were used to assess repertoire richness. The table was pulled from immuneACCESS by TCRdb, which kept in-frame rearrangements only. Such tables lose some clones; where checked, under half of the loss comes from unresolved V genes, and the rest has no known cause. D and trimming come from the DNA, and the V and J calls and clone size come from that table. For this sample there are some 530,000 clones; 70% to 85% appear just once. The top ten hold approximately 12% of the sample.

Overall study outcomes, separate from this receptor: Sampling was limited to blood, and TCR repertoires in tissue likely differ from TCR repertoires in blood. Based on pairwise subsampling, the degree of clonotype sharing among donors was expected to be affected by sequencing depth. Because the study included only a small number of donors, the genetic and exposure-history diversity represented was limited.

Notes on this clone: Its antigen remains undetermined. The input lacks base qualities; no much larger clone sits a single base away.

The germline V gene sets CDR1 to SNHLY and CDR2 to FYNNEI. The trim is 9 bases for V and 0 bases for J, with a gap of 8 bases between the germline ends. Taken from cysteine to phenylalanine, the CDR3 has 12 residues. Left in the record is the CDR3 DNA by itself, 36 bases read in frame from the first base. The donors were healthy, HIV-negative adults with no recently reported acute infections or vaccinations. Every donor was a Caucasian adult living in Nashville, Tennessee, USA. For unsorted samples, about 90 million PBMCs were counted and genomic DNA was extracted with the QIAamp DNA Blood Mini kit. Blood was collected by leukapheresis, and PBMCs were isolated by Ficoll-Histopaque density gradient centrifugation and then cryopreserved in liquid nitrogen vapor phase.

The sequence was obtained from a woman aged 40 to 50 in good health. Some clones in this sample may be carry-over from other donors' samples. The sample consisted of PBMCs. Recombination connected TRBV2 to TRBJ2-5; the D gene identity is not certain. This receptor carries the CDR3 CASSKYQETQYF. The DNA sequence reads TGTGCCAGTTCGAAGTACCAAGAGACCCAGTACTTC.